These 14 T cell receptor beta chains share one sample of origin, sequenced in a study of T cell responses to AZD1222 COVID-19 vaccine. Data came from immunoSEQ multiplex PCR; TCRdb stores just in-frame clones and leaves some out. This sample has around 99,000 clones; 88% occur once, and the top ten carry around 13%. Sequenced here: peripheral blood, sampled on day 0 of MenACWY control vaccination. The receptor set was obtained from an adult in good health.

In its sample, this clone was seen once. The V and J genes are TRBV27 and TRBJ2-7, with 9 bases fitting TRBD1. J was trimmed by 5 bases and V by 1 base; bases with no gene match: 6. The germline gives CDR1 MNHEY, CDR2 SMNVEV (reference sequence). The CDR3 extends over 15 amino acids. The DNA of the CDR3 is TGTGCCAGCAGTTTATGGGGGACAGGGATCCACGAGCAGTACTTC. It yields the protein CASSLWGTGIHEQYF.

The V call is TRBV28, the J call TRBJ1-6; 7 bases agree with TRBD1. This CDR3 contains 15 residues. The V gene end was trimmed by 6 bases and the J gene end by 1 base; junction bases not matched to a gene: 3. The germline gives CDR1 MDHEN, CDR2 SYDVKM. The CDR3 loop reads CASREGASYNSPLHF. Written as DNA, the CDR3 is TGTGCCAGCAGGGAGGGGGCGTCCTATAATTCACCCCTCCACTTT.

This chain uses TRBV14 with TRBJ2-7; TRBD1 matches at 8 bases. J lost 4 bases, V lost 4 bases, and 12 bases had no gene match. Germline V gives CDR1 SGHDN, CDR2 FVKESK. The CDR3 extends over 16 amino acids. As DNA, the CDR3 is TGTGCCAGCAGCCTTAGAACAGGGGGATCCCGGTACGAGCAGTACTTC. Translated, it gives CASSLRTGGSRYEQYF. The whole variable domain, remainder taken from reference TRBV14 and TRBJ2-7, is EAGVTQFPSHSVIEKGQTVTLRCDPISGHDNLYWYRRVMGKEIKFLLHFVKESKQDESGMPNNRFLAERTGGTYSTLKVQPAELEDSGVYFCASSLRTGGSRYEQYFGPGTRLTVT.

In this sample, this clone turned up once. The rearrangement joins TRBV21-1 to TRBJ1-1; the listed D gene, TRBD1, was not tested against the DNA. TRBV21-1 is a pseudogene locus. This CDR3 has 15 amino acids. The chain's CDR3 is CASSRKQGGITEAFF. In DNA form, the CDR3 reads TGTGCCAGCAGCAGGAAGCAGGGGGGAATCACTGAAGCTTTCTTT.

The chain uses TRBV28 and TRBJ1-1; D gene uncertain. The germline V gene has CDR1 MDHEN and CDR2 SYDVKM. V was cut by 8 bases and J by 0 bases, with 16 bases left in between. This CDR3 is 15 amino acids long. The CDR3 DNA reads as TGTGCCAGCGTTGCCACCCCCCCGGTGAACACTGAAGCTTTCTTT. Translated, it gives CASVATPPVNTEAFF. The variable domain in full, with the rest retrieved from reference TRBV28 and TRBJ1-1, is DVKVTQSSRYLVKRTGEKVFLECVQDMDHENMFWYRQDPGLGLRLIYFSYDVKMKEKGDIPEGYSVSREKKERFSLILESASTNQTSMYLCASVATPPVNTEAFFGQGTRLTVV.

This clone appeared a single time. The same CDR3 is also encoded by other DNA sequences in this sample. The V call is TRBV9, the J call TRBJ1-1; unclear D gene. Germline V gives CDR1 SGDLS, CDR2 YYNGEE. V gave up 0 bases and J gave up 3 bases, with 6 bases separating them. This CDR3 has 13 amino acids. The CDR3 region has the DNA TGTGCCAGCAGCGTAGGACCCGACACTGAAGCTTTCTTT. Translation: CASSVGPDTEAFF.

The V gene is TRBV4-3, the J gene TRBJ2-7; 7 nucleotides line up with TRBD2. This CDR3 region has 14 residues. Germline V gene sequence: CDR1 LGHNA, CDR2 YSLEER. J gave up 2 bases and V 2 bases, and 3 bases lay outside the gene matches. The CDR3 DNA sequence: TGCGCCAGCAGCCAACAAGCGGGAACCTACGAGCAGTACTTC. It is translated as CASSQQAGTYEQYF.

The chain carries TRBV7-9 and TRBJ2-7; TRBD1 agrees at 12 bases. CDR1 SEHNR and CDR2 FQNEAQ come from the germline V gene (reference sequence). This CDR3 has 14 amino acids. The V and J ends lost 4 bases and 7 bases, in that order; junction bases with no gene match: 5. The CDR3: CASSSGTGGREQYF. DNA of the CDR3: TGTGCCAGCAGCTCCGGGACAGGGGGCCGAGAGCAGTACTTC.

The rearrangement joins TRBV6-1 to TRBJ1-3; no definite D call. Trimming stripped 2 bases from V and 2 bases from J, with 7 bases between. Per the germline V gene, CDR1 is MNHNS and CDR2 is SASEGT. The CDR3 runs to 14 residues. The CDR3 is CASSELATGNTIYF. The CDR3 DNA reads TGTGCCAGCAGTGAACTGGCAACTGGAAACACCATATATTTT.

The chain links TRBV4-1 to TRBJ2-1, with 10 bases identical to TRBD1. Germline-derived CDR1 and CDR2 are MGHRA and YSYEKL. J gave up 3 bases and V 2 bases, and 7 bases lay outside the gene matches. The CDR3 is 17 amino acids. CDR3 protein: CASSQPFRDRGYNEQFF. The CDR3 DNA sequence: TGCGCCAGCAGCCAACCATTCCGGGACAGGGGCTACAATGAGCAGTTCTTC.

The rearrangement links TRBV7-8 to TRBJ1-1; D is unresolved. Germline V gene lookup returns CDR1 SGHVS and CDR2 FQNEAQ. V dropped 5 bases and J dropped 0 bases, with 7 bases sitting between them. The CDR3 runs 13 residues. CDR3 in amino acids: CASSKDVNTEAFF. Written as DNA, the CDR3 is TGTGCCAGCAGCAAGGACGTGAACACTGAAGCTTTCTTT. Drawing the rest from reference TRBV7-8 and TRBJ1-1, the complete variable domain is GAGVSQSPRYKVAKRGQDVALRCDPISGHVSLFWYQQALGQGPEFLTYFQNEAQLDKSGLPSDRFFAERPEGSVSTLKIQRTQQEDSAVYLCASSKDVNTEAFFGQGTRLTVV.

V and J are TRBV4-2 and TRBJ2-5, with TRBD2 as a possible D gene (5 bases). CDR3 length equals 15 residues. V gave up 1 base and J gave up 5 bases, with 14 bases separating them. Germline V CDR1 and CDR2: LGHNA, YNFKEQ. CDR3 amino acids: CASSQGVALDETQYF. CDR3 in DNA: TGTGCCAGCAGCCAAGGGGTAGCGCTCGACGAGACCCAGTACTTC.

The V and J genes are TRBV6-5 and TRBJ2-7; a possible D gene is TRBD2 (5 bases). Trimming cost V 6 bases and J 7 bases, with 13 bases left between them. The CDR3 consists of 12 residues. Germline loops: CDR1 MNHEY, CDR2 SVGAGI. CDR3 nucleotide sequence: TGTGCCAGCAGCGATACGGGGTTAGAGCAGTACTTC. Residues: CASSDTGLEQYF.

The chain uses TRBV7-9 and TRBJ2-7; unclear D gene. The CDR3 totals 14 residues. Per the germline V gene, CDR1 is SEHNR and CDR2 is FQNEAQ (reference sequence). The germline V and J ends were trimmed by 1 base and 2 bases, with 9 bases remaining between them. The CDR3 nucleotides read TGTGCCAGCAGCTTAGAGACTCCAACCTACGAGCAGTACTTC. It yields the protein CASSLETPTYEQYF.